These T cell receptor beta chains were read from a single sample in a study of regulatory T cells in long-lasting Graves disease. TCRdb analysed the multiplex PCR reads with MiXCR anew, one entry per CDR3 protein. The sample records roughly 500,000 distinct CDR3 sequences, around an eighth being singletons. The sample also formed part of further work on T cells in Graves' hyperthyroidism and ophthalmopathy.

Here the sequenced sample was peripheral blood mononuclear cells (PBMCs), taken at new diagnosis, from a patient treated with antithyroid drugs. The receptors were sampled from a man aged 25 to 40 with Graves disease. CDR3s include the opening cysteine and the closing phenylalanine or tryptophan. D genes are given only for firm matches. A clone size is listed for some rows: how often the clone was seen (once, few, many), or a class if it is expanded.

V gene	J gene	D gene	clone size	CDR3 protein	CDR3 DNA
TRBV20-1	TRBJ2-1	TRBD2	-	CSASTSASGFSYNEQFF	TGCAGTGCTAGTACTTCGGCTAGCGGGTTCTCCTACAATGAGCAGTTCTTC
TRBV20-1	TRBJ2-1	TRBD2	many	CSARDHQREGYNEQFF	TGCAGTGCTAGAGATCACCAGCGGGAGGGATACAATGAGCAGTTCTTC
TRBV2	TRBJ2-1	TRBD2	many	CAVSTSGADNEQFF	TGTGCCGTTTCGACTAGCGGGGCCGACAATGAGCAGTTCTTC
TRBV18	TRBJ2-2	-	-	CASSRLGGTNTGELFF	TGTGCCAGCTCACGCCTAGGGGGTACGAACACCGGGGAGCTGTTTTTT
TRBV2	TRBJ1-1	-	many	CASRPGLTNTEAFF	TGTGCCAGCAGGCCCGGACTGACGAACACTGAAGCTTTCTTT
TRBV6-4	TRBJ2-1	TRBD2	-	CASSDPNLAGGPTVPYNEQFF	TGTGCCAGCAGTGACCCGAACCTAGCGGGAGGGCCCACGGTCCCGTACAATGAGCAGTTCTTC
TRBV7-3	TRBJ2-1	TRBD2	many	CASSSRTSGFNEQFF	TGTGCCAGCAGCTCTAGGACTAGCGGGTTTAATGAGCAGTTCTTC
TRBV2	TRBJ2-1	-	many	CASSRSGSGGNEQFF	TGTGCCAGCAGTCGAAGCGGCTCCGGGGGTAATGAGCAGTTCTTC
TRBV29-1	TRBJ2-7	-	many	CSVVDLYEQYF	TGCAGCGTGGTGGACCTCTACGAGCAGTACTTC
TRBV19	TRBJ2-4	-	-	CASSISLAKNIQYF	TGTGCCAGTAGTATATCATTAGCCAAAAACATTCAGTACTTC
TRBV6-1	TRBJ2-1	-	many	CASRTPGPYNEQFF	TGTGCCAGCAGAACCCCGGGCCCCTACAATGAGCAGTTCTTC
TRBV5-1	TRBJ2-3	-	many	CASSLGTGTTDTQYF	TGCGCCAGCAGCTTGGGCACAGGGACCACAGATACGCAGTATTTT
TRBV11-2	TRBJ1-2	-	few	CASSRSEGGPLYGYTF	TGCGCCAGCAGCCGAAGCGAGGGGGGACCTCTCTATGGCTACACCTTC
TRBV6-2/TRBV6-3	TRBJ2-5	-	few	CASSYSGSALKGTQYF	TGTGCCAGCAGTTACTCGGGAAGCGCCTTGAAAGGGACCCAGTACTTC
TRBV7-3	TRBJ2-1	-	many	CASSLLRVNEQFF	TGTGCCAGCAGCTTACTTCGAGTCAATGAGCAGTTCTTC
TRBV12-3/TRBV12-4	TRBJ2-3	TRBD1	many	CASTDRGGSTDTQYF	TGTGCCAGCACTGACAGGGGAGGCAGCACAGATACGCAGTATTTT
TRBV27	TRBJ1-4	-	-	CASSLTGPRWDNEKLFF	TGTGCCAGCAGTTTAACGGGACCCCGTTGGGATAATGAAAAACTGTTTTTT
TRBV5-1	TRBJ2-5	-	many	CASSVPGAQETQYF	TGCGCCAGCAGCGTGCCGGGAGCCCAAGAGACCCAGTACTTC
TRBV12-3/TRBV12-4	TRBJ2-7	-	many	CASSQDSFEQYF	TGTGCCAGCAGCCAGGACAGCTTCGAGCAGTACTTC
TRBV7-9	TRBJ2-7	-	many	CASSLGRTGKYF	TGTGCCAGCAGCTTGGGCAGGACCGGGAAGTACTTC
TRBV12-3/TRBV12-4	TRBJ2-1	TRBD2	many	CASSGKTSGRASGNEQFF	TGTGCCAGCAGTGGAAAGACTAGCGGGAGGGCAAGTGGCAATGAGCAGTTCTTC
TRBV7-8	TRBJ2-1	-	many	CASSLGRSEQFF	TGTGCCAGCAGCTTAGGCCGAAGTGAGCAGTTCTTC
TRBV3-1	TRBJ2-2	-	few	CASSRASGTGELFF	TGTGCCAGCAGCAGGGCGAGTGGCACCGGGGAGCTGTTTTTT
TRBV27	TRBJ1-2	TRBD1	many	CASSLAWTGGVKNYGYTF	TGTGCCAGCAGTCTAGCCTGGACAGGGGGAGTTAAAAACTATGGCTACACCTTC
TRBV6-1	TRBJ1-2	-	many	CASSTGQYYGYTF	TGTGCCAGCAGCACCGGACAGTACTATGGCTACACCTTC
TRBV3-1	TRBJ1-4	-	many	CASSQHRGKLFF	TGTGCCAGCAGCCAACACCGGGGAAAACTGTTTTTT
TRBV3-1	TRBJ2-3	TRBD2	once	CASSLWTSGRATDTQYF	TGTGCCAGCAGCCTCTGGACTAGCGGGAGGGCCACAGATACGCAGTATTTT
TRBV6-1	TRBJ2-3	-	many	CASSTPGATDTQYF	TGTGCCAGCAGTACTCCCGGGGCCACAGATACGCAGTATTTT